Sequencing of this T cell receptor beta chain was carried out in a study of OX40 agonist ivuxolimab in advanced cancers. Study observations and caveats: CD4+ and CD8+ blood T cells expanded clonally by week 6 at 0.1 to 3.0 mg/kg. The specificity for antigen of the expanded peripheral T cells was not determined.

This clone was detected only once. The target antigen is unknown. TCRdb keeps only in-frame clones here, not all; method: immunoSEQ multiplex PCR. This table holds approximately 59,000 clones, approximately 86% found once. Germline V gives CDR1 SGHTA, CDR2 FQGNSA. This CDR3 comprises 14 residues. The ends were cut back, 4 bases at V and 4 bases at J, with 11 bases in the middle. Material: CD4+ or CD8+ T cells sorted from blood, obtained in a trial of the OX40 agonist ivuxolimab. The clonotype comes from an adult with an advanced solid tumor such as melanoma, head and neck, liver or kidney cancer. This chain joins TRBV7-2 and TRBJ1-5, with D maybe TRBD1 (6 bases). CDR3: CASSSQGWNQPQHF. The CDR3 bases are TGTGCCAGCAGCTCTCAGGGGTGGAATCAGCCCCAGCATTTT. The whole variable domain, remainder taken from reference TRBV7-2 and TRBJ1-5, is GAGVSQSPSNKVTEKGKDVELRCDPISGHTALYWYRQSLGQGLEFLIYFQGNSAPDKSGLPSDRFSAERTGGSVSTLTIQRTQQEDSAVYLCASSSQGWNQPQHFGDGTRLSIL.